This entry lists 5 T cell receptor beta chains sequenced from one sample in a study of CD8+ T cells in alopecia areata (dated by TCRdb to 2016 to 2019). According to the study, the label for this sample's time point signals: 20 to 30 weeks on oral tofacitinib. The treatment or condition label on this specimen signifies: oral pan-JAK inhibitor, 5-10 mg twice daily. The method behind the library was the immunoSEQ multiplex PCR assay. RNA was extracted from all samples and reverse transcribed into cDNA, which served as template for TCR sequencing. Here the immuneACCESS table is served through TCRdb, limited to in-frame sequences with V and J called. Missing clones are a known gap in these copies; in checked studies unresolved V genes cover under half, and the rest lacks a known reason. The sample table contains approximately 300,000 clones; only one count was recorded for over 45% of them. The top ten clonotypes cover approximately 2% of the sample.

The starting material was CD4+ T cells sorted from blood, obtained at week 24, from a patient treated with tofacitinib. The receptors stem from a human donor with alopecia areata.

The chain employs TRBV23-1 and TRBJ1-4; no clear D gene. TRBV23-1 falls under the ORF class, with uncertain function. Trimming pared 6 bases from V and 8 bases from J, leaving 16 bases between. The CDR3 consists of 14 residues. The CDR3 sequence: CASSPTLTREKLFF. Here the CDR3 DNA reads TGCGCCAGCAGCCCCACACTTACGAGGGAAAAACTGTTTTTT.

The sample holds a few counts of this clone. J is TRBJ2-4 and V is TRBV5-1, with TRBD1 matching over 7 bases. Germline V gives CDR1 SGHRS, CDR2 YFSETQ. J was trimmed by 4 bases and V by 3 bases; bases with no gene match: 4. The CDR3 extends over 14 amino acids. The CDR3 here is CASSYGTEKNIQYF. For the CDR3, the DNA is TGCGCCAGCAGCTACGGGACAGAGAAAAACATTCAGTACTTC.

This clone appeared a single time. This sequence joins TRBV4-3 and TRBJ2-1; maybe TRBD1 (5 bases). CDR1 is LGHNA, CDR2 YSLEER, per germline. This CDR3 region has 14 residues. Trimming cost V 2 bases and J 10 bases, with 15 bases left between them. The CDR3 nucleotides read TGCGCCAGCAGCCAAATGGGCTCCAGGGTCGAGCAGTTCTTC. Translation: CASSQMGSRVEQFF.

The CDR3 nucleotides read TGCGCCAGCAGCTTGTCCTCAGGGGACAATCAGCCCCAGCATTTT. Its translation: CASSLSSGDNQPQHF. The gene calls are TRBV5-1 and TRBJ1-5, with D possibly being TRBD1 (6 bases). The length of the CDR3 is 15 residues. CDR1 and CDR2 from the germline V gene are SGHRS and YFSETQ. V lost 1 base to trimming and J lost 3 bases, with 11 bases between them.

The CDR3 is CASSFSGGRIQETQYF. CDR3 bases: TGCGCCAGCAGCTTTAGCGGGGGAAGGATCCAAGAGACCCAGTACTTC. The chain joins TRBV5-1 to TRBJ2-5; TRBD2 matches 9 bases. Germline values: CDR1 SGHRS, CDR2 YFSETQ. The CDR3 has 16 amino acids. The V gene end was trimmed by 2 bases and the J gene end by 1 base; junction bases not matched to a gene: 6.